This T cell receptor beta chain was sequenced during a study of T-cell reconstitution after alpha-beta-depleted transplantation in children. This clonotype has a count of ten or more. Unique molecular identifiers were built into the TCRbeta library. Each CDR3 protein gets one entry after TCRdb re-called the PCR reads with MiXCR. Here the sample spans 210,000 or so distinct CDR3 sequences, 8% to 10% being singletons. CDR1 and CDR2 from the germline V gene are DFQATT and SNEGSKA (reference sequence). Trimming cost V 4 bases and J 2 bases; bases outside gene matches: 12. The CDR3 loop spans 16 amino acids.

The source of this sequence is a human donor who donated a stem cell graft to a child with acute lymphoblastic leukemia. The sequencing used PBMCs from the stem cell graft donor, collected from the stem cell graft. This chain links TRBV20-1 with TRBJ2-5; TRBD1 matches at 8 bases. The chain's CDR3 is CSATYLQGALQETQYF. CDR3 nucleotides: TGCAGTGCTACTTACTTGCAGGGGGCCTTACAAGAGACCCAGTACTTC.